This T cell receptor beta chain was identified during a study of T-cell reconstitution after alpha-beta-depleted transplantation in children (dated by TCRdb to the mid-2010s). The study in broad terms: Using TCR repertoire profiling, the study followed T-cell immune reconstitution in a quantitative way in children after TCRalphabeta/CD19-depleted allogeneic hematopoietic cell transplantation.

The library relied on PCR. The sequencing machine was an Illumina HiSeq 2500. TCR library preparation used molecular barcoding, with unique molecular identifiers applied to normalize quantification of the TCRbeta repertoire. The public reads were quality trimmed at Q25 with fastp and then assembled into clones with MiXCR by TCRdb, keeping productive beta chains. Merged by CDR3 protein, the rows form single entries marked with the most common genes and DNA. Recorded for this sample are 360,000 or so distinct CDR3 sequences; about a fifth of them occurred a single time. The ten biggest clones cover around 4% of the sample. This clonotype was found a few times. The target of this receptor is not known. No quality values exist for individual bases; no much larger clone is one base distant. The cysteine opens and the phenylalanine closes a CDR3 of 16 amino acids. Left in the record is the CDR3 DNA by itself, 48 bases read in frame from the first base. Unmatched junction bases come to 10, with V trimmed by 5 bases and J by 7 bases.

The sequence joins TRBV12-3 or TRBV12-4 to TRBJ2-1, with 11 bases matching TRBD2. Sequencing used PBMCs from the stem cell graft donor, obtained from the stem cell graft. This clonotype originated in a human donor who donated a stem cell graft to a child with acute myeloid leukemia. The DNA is TGTGCCAGCAGTAAGATAGCGGGAGGGAGCCGTAATGAGCAGTTCTTC. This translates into CASSKIAGGSRNEQFF.